The rows below give T cell receptor beta chains drawn from one sample of a study of blood T cell repertoires in COVID-19. TCRdb's copy holds only in-frame clones and misses some; the assay was immunoSEQ multiplex PCR. This table has 150,000 to 200,000 clones, more than 65% appearing once. The material sequenced was PBMCs or T cells enriched from blood (not recorded which). The receptors come from a woman in her forties or fifties with acute COVID-19. Each CDR3 is given with its conserved first and last residue. D genes are given only for firm matches. Not all rows give a size; the values are once, few, many and, for expanded clones, a class.

>TRBJ1-1|TRBV5-4|.|.
TGTGCCAGCAGCTTGGGGGCTCCCCTACAGGGACGGGAAGCTTTCTTT
CASSLGAPLQGREAFF
>TRBJ1-6|TRBV19|.|.
TGTGCCAGTAGTCCCCCGGGACATAGTAATTCACCCCTCCACTTT
CASSPPGHSNSPLHF
>TRBJ2-6|TRBV6-4|.|.
TGTGCCAGCAGTGTTACGGCTGGGGCCAACGTCCTGACTTTC
CASSVTAGANVLTF
>TRBJ2-2|TRBV29-1|.|TRBD2
TGCAGCGTTCGCGGACTAGCGGGGACTTATGGGGCCGGGGAGCTGTTTTTT
CSVRGLAGTYGAGELFF
>TRBJ1-4|TRBV28|.|TRBD1
TGTGCCGCCCGCACCCCCGGGACAGGGCCTGAAAAACTGTTTTTT
CAARTPGTGPEKLFF
>TRBJ2-5|TRBV7-3|.|TRBD2
TGTGCCAGCAGCCCAGCTGGCGCGGGGGGCCGGGAGACCCAGTACTTC
CASSPAGAGGRETQYF
>TRBJ1-4|TRBV19|.|.
TGTGCCAGTAGTATAGGACAGTCGGCTAATGAAAAACTGTTTTTT
CASSIGQSANEKLFF
>TRBJ1-2|TRBV7-2|few|TRBD1
TGTGCCAGCAGCTTAGTTGGGACAGGGGCTGTTGGCTACACCTTC
CASSLVGTGAVGYTF
>TRBJ1-1|TRBV7-9|.|.
TGTGCCAGCAGCTTATCAGTCACTGAAGCTTTCTTT
CASSLSVTEAFF
>TRBJ2-3|TRBV5-1|once|.
TGCGCCAGCAGTTGGGACACTACAGATACGCAGTATTTT
CASSWDTTDTQYF
>TRBJ2-1|TRBV11-3|.|.
TGTGCCAGCAGCTTAATTACTAGTCCTGAGCAGTTCTTC
CASSLITSPEQFF
>TRBJ2-5|TRBV24-1|.|TRBD2
TGTGCCACCAGTGGGGGGGGAGAGGTCGGAGAGACCCAGTACTTC
CATSGGGEVGETQYF
>TRBJ1-5|TRBV11-2|.|.
TGTGCCAGCAGCTCCCCCTGGGAGAAGGGCAATCAGCCCCAGCATTTT
CASSSPWEKGNQPQHF
>TRBJ1-1|TRBV6-4|.|TRBD1
TGTGCCAGCAGTGACGTTTGGGGACAGGGGGCTTACAAGAAGGCGAACACTGAAGCTTTCTTT
CASSDVWGQGAYKKANTEAFF
>TRBJ1-2|TRBV7-9|.|.
TGTGCCAGCAATACGATGGCGCGGGATGGCTACACCTTC
CASNTMARDGYTF
>TRBJ2-1|TRBV7-9|.|.
TGTGCCAGCAGCTTTGAGGTTACCTACAATGAGCAGTTCTTC
CASSFEVTYNEQFF
>TRBJ2-2|TRBV2|.|TRBD1
TGTGCCAGCGTCCGGGACAGGGGGTCCGGGGAGCTGTTTTTT
CASVRDRGSGELFF
>TRBJ2-3|TRBV7-2|.|TRBD2
TGTGCCAGCAGCTTAGGAGCGGGGACGCTAGGGACAGATACGCAGTATTTT
CASSLGAGTLGTDTQYF
>TRBJ2-5|TRBV14|.|.
TGTGCCAGCAGCTCCCTGCTGGCCTCCCGGGAGGAGACCCAGTACTTC
CASSSLLASREETQYF
>TRBJ1-6|TRBV2|.|.
TGTGCCAGCAAGGTAGTTGGGACACAGAATTCACCCCTCCACTTT
CASKVVGTQNSPLHF
>TRBJ1-5|TRBV4-1|.|.
TGCGCCAGCAGCCATGGCCTACAGGGCTTTAGCAATCAGCCCCAGCATTTT
CASSHGLQGFSNQPQHF
>TRBJ1-6|TRBV6-5|.|.
TGTGCCAGCAGGAAAGGGGACTCCTATAATTCACCCCTCCACTTT
CASRKGDSYNSPLHF
>TRBJ1-2|TRBV6-1|few|TRBD1
TGTGCCAGCAGTGGGGCTCCCGGGACAGCTAACTATGGCTACACCTTC
CASSGAPGTANYGYTF
>TRBJ1-2|TRBV28|.|TRBD1
TGTGCCAGCAGGGAATCAGGGGGCGCATTTTATGGCTACACCTTC
CASRESGGAFYGYTF
>TRBJ2-1|TRBV28|.|TRBD2
TGTGCCAGTTCTTCTTGGGTAGCGGGCCTAAACAATGAGCAGTTCTTC
CASSSWVAGLNNEQFF
>TRBJ1-3|TRBV11-2|.|.
TGTGCCAGCAGCTTCGGGGGGGCCTCTGGAAACACCATATATTTT
CASSFGGASGNTIYF
>TRBJ1-2|TRBV19|.|.
TGTGCCAGCCGACAGGCGTATGGCTACACCTTC
CASRQAYGYTF
>TRBJ2-5|TRBV7-9|.|.
TGTGCCAGCAGACGACAACAGGCAACCCAGTACTTC
CASRRQQATQYF
>TRBJ2-2|TRBV3-1/TRBV3-2|once|TRBD2
TGTGCCAGCAGCCCCTCCGGACTAGCGGGGTCCTCCGGGGAGCTGTTTTTT
CASSPSGLAGSSGELFF
>TRBJ1-4|TRBV28|few|TRBD1
TGTGCCAGCAGTCACAGGGGACAGGAAAAACTGTTTTTT
CASSHRGQEKLFF
>TRBJ2-4|TRBV6-5|.|.
TGTGCCAGCGGGGCACCCGATGGTGTTCAGTACTTC
CASGAPDGVQYF
>TRBJ2-2|TRBV9|.|.
TGTGCCAGCAGCGCGGGGGCGAACACCGGGGAGCTGTTTTTT
CASSAGANTGELFF
>TRBJ2-2|TRBV5-4|.|TRBD2
TGTGCCATCCTAGATTCCTTTAGCGGGGGTTCGAACACCGGGGAGCTGTTTTTT
CAILDSFSGGSNTGELFF
>TRBJ1-1|TRBV7-9|.|.
TGTGCCAGCAAGCAGGCCTCCCACACTGAAGCTTTCTTT
CASKQASHTEAFF
>TRBJ1-4|TRBV14|.|.
TGTGCCAGCAGCCAAGATTCCGGGGTCCCTAATGAAAAACTGTTTTTT
CASSQDSGVPNEKLFF
>TRBJ2-3|TRBV10-3|.|TRBD2
TGTGCCATCGGGTCGGGGGGAACAGATACGCAGTATTTT
CAIGSGGTDTQYF
>TRBJ1-6|TRBV7-8|.|.
TGTGCCAGCAGCTTACAGGGGACCTATAATTCACCCCTCCACTTT
CASSLQGTYNSPLHF
>TRBJ1-6|TRBV28|.|.
TGTGCCAGTATCGCGGCGAACAGGCGGAATTCACCCCTCCACTTT
CASIAANRRNSPLHF
>TRBJ2-5|TRBV6-5|.|.
TGTGCCAGCAGGGCCGGGCAGGGGGGAGAGACCCAGTACTTC
CASRAGQGGETQYF
>TRBJ1-2|TRBV3-1/TRBV3-2|.|.
TGTGCCAGCAGCCAAGGGCTAGTTAACTATGGCTACACCTTC
CASSQGLVNYGYTF
>TRBJ1-5|TRBV6-9|few|.
TGTGCCATACGAGGAGGGAAGTTAGGTCAGCCCCAGCATTTT
CAIRGGKLGQPQHF
>TRBJ1-6|TRBV9|once|.
TGTGCCAGCAGCGTAGGTCAGGGGAATTCACCCCTCCACTTT
CASSVGQGNSPLHF
>TRBJ1-5|TRBV7-8|.|.
TGTGCCAGCAGCCTGCTCGGGACATATAGCAATCAGCCCCAGCATTTT
CASSLLGTYSNQPQHF
>TRBJ1-5|TRBV4-3|.|.
TGCGCCAGCAGCCAAGAATGGGCAGATAGCAATCAGCCCCAGCATTTT
CASSQEWADSNQPQHF
>TRBJ2-2|TRBV3-1/TRBV3-2|few|TRBD1
TGTGCCAGCAGCCAACTTCGGACAGGGGTGGATCCCGGGGAGCTGTTTTTT
CASSQLRTGVDPGELFF
>TRBJ1-1|TRBV28|.|.
TGTGCCAGCAGTAGACAGCCTGAAGCTTTCTTT
CASSRQPEAFF
>TRBJ2-1|TRBV6-5|few|.
TGTGCCAGTGGGGAAGGAGCGGCAAACCACAATGAGCAGTTCTTC
CASGEGAANHNEQFF
>TRBJ1-4|TRBV5-1|.|TRBD1
TGCGCCAGTCAGGACAGGGGGCTGTCTAATGAAAAACTGTTTTTT
CASQDRGLSNEKLFF
>TRBJ1-4|TRBV5-6|.|.
TGTGCCAGCAGCGTCAGGGGACGGGAAAAACTGTTTTTT
CASSVRGREKLFF
>TRBJ1-6|TRBV28|.|.
TGTGCCAGCAGTATAACAGGGCCTCATAATTCACCCCTCCACTTT
CASSITGPHNSPLHF
>TRBJ2-1|TRBV19|.|.
TGTGCCAGTTCAGAGGGTAATTTGGGGGGGGCCTTCTTC
CASSEGNLGGAFF
>TRBJ1-5|TRBV3-1/TRBV3-2|.|.
TGTGCCAGCAGCGAGGGACATTATAGCAATCAGCCCCAGCATTTT
CASSEGHYSNQPQHF
>TRBJ1-6|TRBV28|.|TRBD1
TGTGCCAGCAGTTTCAGGGACAGGGAAAATTCACCCCTCCACTTT
CASSFRDRENSPLHF
>TRBJ1-1|TRBV3-1/TRBV3-2|.|.
TGTGCCAGCAGGCCCTACCGGAACACTGAAGCTTTCTTT
CASRPYRNTEAFF
>TRBJ2-5|TRBV7-2|.|.
TGTGCCAGCAGCTTAGCGGGGGGGCTGGAGACCCAGTACTTC
CASSLAGGLETQYF
>TRBJ2-2|TRBV7-2|.|.
TGTGCCAGCAGCTTTCAGGTGAACACCGGGGAGCTGTTTTTT
CASSFQVNTGELFF